These 17 T cell receptor beta chains came from one sample sequenced in a study of read filtering for tumor transcriptome and immune sequencing. From approximately 430 ng of RNA, a library with molecular barcoded alpha/delta and beta/gamma adaptors was made. TCRdb itself ran the reads through MiXCR, one entry per CDR3 protein. The sample contains approximately 40,000 distinct CDR3 sequences, approximately 13% of which appear only once. Sequencing was done on a sample of a population of CD138-negative cells sorted from bone marrow. Receptor source: a donor over 35 with multiple myeloma.

This chain links TRBV28 with TRBJ1-1; TRBD1 might be the D (6 bases). Trimming left V 6 bases short and J 4 bases short, with 18 bases between. Per germline, CDR1 MDHEN and CDR2 SYDVKM. The CDR3 totals 15 residues. CDR3 in amino acids: CASRPTGKAGTEAFF. CDR3 nucleotides: TGTGCCAGCAGGCCCACAGGGAAAGCGGGCACTGAAGCTTTCTTT. Combining the CDR3 with reference TRBV28 and TRBJ1-1 gives the whole variable domain DVKVTQSSRYLVKRTGEKVFLECVQDMDHENMFWYRQDPGLGLRLIYFSYDVKMKEKGDIPEGYSVSREKKERFSLILESASTNQTSMYLCASRPTGKAGTEAFFGQGTRLTVV.

In this sample, this clonotype turned up many times. This chain links TRBV28 with TRBJ2-6, with unresolved D. The CDR3 length is 12 residues. V lost 5 bases and J 4 bases, leaving 3 bases between the germline ends. Per germline, CDR1 MDHEN and CDR2 SYDVKM. As DNA, the CDR3 is TGTGCCAGCAGTGGAGGGGCCAACGTCCTGACTTTC. Translated: CASSGGANVLTF.

In this sample, this clonotype turned up many times. The chain combines TRBV27 with TRBJ2-7; the match to TRBD2 covers 14 bases. V lost 5 bases and J lost 7; bases outside the gene matches: 7. The germline CDR1 and CDR2 sequences are MNHEY and SMNVEV (reference sequence). The CDR3 length is 15 residues. CDR3 loop: CASSPRLAGGREQYF. Here the CDR3 DNA reads TGTGCCAGCAGTCCGCGACTAGCGGGAGGGCGGGAGCAGTACTTC.

This clonotype was detected ten times or more. The chain combines TRBV9 with TRBJ2-1; perhaps D is TRBD1 or TRBD2 (5 bases each). V was trimmed by 2 bases and J by 6 bases, leaving 18 bases between them. This CDR3 has 16 residues. Germline V gene sequence: CDR1 SGDLS, CDR2 YYNGEE. Here the CDR3 DNA reads TGTGCCAGCAGCGTGGGGACCGGACTGGTCTTCAATGAGCAGTTCTTC. Protein product: CASSVGTGLVFNEQFF. Using reference TRBV9 and TRBJ2-1 for the parts outside the CDR3, the full variable domain is DSGVTQTPKHLITATGQRVTLRCSPRSGDLSVYWYQQSLDQGLQFLIQYYNGEERAKGNILERFSAQQFPDLHSELNLSSLELGDSALYFCASSVGTGLVFNEQFFGPGTRLTVL.

This clonotype was picked up a small number of times. The chain carries TRBV29-1 and TRBJ1-3; unclear D gene. This CDR3 spans 13 amino acids. CDR1 SQVTM and CDR2 ANQGSEA come from the germline V gene. V was clipped by 3 bases and J by 0 bases, with 6 bases between them. CDR3 DNA: TGCAGCGTTGAGTGGGGCTCTGGAAACACCATATATTTT. Its protein is CSVEWGSGNTIYF. The whole variable domain, filled in from reference TRBV29-1 and TRBJ1-3, reads SAVISQKPSRDICQRGTSLTIQCQVDSQVTMMFWYRQQPGQSLTLIATANQGSEATYESGFVIDKFPISRPNLTFSTLTVSNMSPEDSSIYLCSVEWGSGNTIYFGEGSWLTVV.

The chain links TRBV20-1 to TRBJ2-7, with TRBD1 identical over 9 bases. The CDR3 consists of 15 residues. Germline trimming cut 5 bases from V and 5 bases from J; bases unmatched to any gene: 13. Germline assignment: CDR1 DFQATT and CDR2 SNEGSKA (reference sequence). The CDR3 here is CSASDRGTGVNEQYF. CDR3 nucleotides: TGCAGTGCTTCGGACAGGGGAACTGGGGTTAACGAGCAGTACTTC.

This clonotype came up many times. The chain employs TRBV28 and TRBJ1-1; a possible D gene is TRBD1 (6 bases). The CDR3 has 13 amino acids. Trimming took 6 bases from V and 3 from J, leaving 11 bases between them. Germline V gene data show CDR1 as MDHEN and CDR2 as SYDVKM. CDR3 coding DNA: TGTGCCAGCAGCCCCGGGACATACACTGAAGCTTTCTTT. Its protein is CASSPGTYTEAFF.

This clonotype was detected only once. Germline is not matched at one junction end, which may reflect a read error. This sequence joins TRBV13 and TRBJ1-1, with D perhaps TRBD1 (5 bases). CDR1 PRHDT and CDR2 FYEKMQ come from the germline V gene (reference sequence). The CDR3 loop spans 16 amino acids. The CDR3 DNA follows: TGCGCCAGCAGTTTCGGGTGGGGCAAGGGGCTCACTGAGGCTTTCTTT. It yields the protein CASSFGWGKGLTEAFF.

This clonotype appeared many times. This rearrangement joins TRBV6-9 to TRBJ1-5, with D uncertain. CDR3 length: 14 amino acids. Germline V gene sequence: CDR1 MNHGY, CDR2 SVAAGI. Trimming pared 5 bases from V and 1 base from J, leaving 9 bases between. DNA of the CDR3: TGTGCCAGCAGTCCAGACATGAGCAATCAGCCCCAGCATTTT. Protein: CASSPDMSNQPQHF.

This clonotype was found a few times. A clone one base away is much larger, so this may be a read error. V is TRBV7-2 and J is TRBJ2-1; D uncertain. The germline V gene encodes CDR1 SGHTA and CDR2 FQGNSA. The CDR3 is made up of 13 amino acids. The CDR3 sequence: CAGSPVAYNEQFF. In DNA form, the CDR3 reads TGTGCCGGCAGCCCCGTGGCGTACAATGAGCAGTTCTTC.

This clonotype appeared many times. The chain couples TRBV29-1 to TRBJ2-1; D is possibly TRBD2 (5 bases). The CDR3 has 14 amino acids. Germline V CDR1 and CDR2: SQVTM, ANQGSEA. Trimming cost V 5 bases and J 0 bases, with 11 bases left between them. CDR3 sequence (DNA): TGCAGCGTTTTTGGACTGCACTCCTACAATGAGCAGTTCTTC. Its translation: CSVFGLHSYNEQFF.

Many counts were recorded for this clonotype. The rearrangement links TRBV2 to TRBJ2-7; possibly TRBD2 for D (6 bases). Germline CDR1 is SNHLY and CDR2 is FYNNEI. This CDR3 has 13 amino acids. V shed 6 bases and J shed 2 bases, with 11 bases lying between them. CDR3 loop: CASRGLRTYEQYF. CDR3 coding DNA: TGTGCCAGCAGGGGACTTCGCACCTACGAGCAGTACTTC.

The rearrangement links TRBV6-2 or TRBV6-3 to TRBJ2-7; 12 nucleotides agree with TRBD1. The CDR3 spans 17 residues. The V gene end was trimmed by 5 bases and the J gene end by 7 bases; junction bases not matched to a gene: 15. CDR1 is MNHEY and CDR2 is SVGEGT in the germline V gene. This chain's CDR3 is CASSTPGTGGAVGEQYF. The CDR3 DNA follows: TGTGCCAGCAGTACCCCCGGGACAGGGGGCGCGGTTGGAGAGCAGTACTTC.

This clonotype was counted many times. The chain employs TRBV2 and TRBJ2-1; TRBD1 is a possible D gene (5 bases). Germline CDR1 is SNHLY and CDR2 is FYNNEI. Between the trimmed V and J ends, which lost 0 bases and 10 bases, there was a span of 10 bases. This CDR3 region has 13 residues. CDR3 in DNA: TGTGCCAGCAGTGAAGCTAGGGGAAGAGAGCAGTTCTTC. Its protein product is CASSEARGREQFF.

A remark on this clonotype: A read error is possible here, since a much larger clone lies one base away. Here the CDR3 DNA reads TGCAACTCTTGGGGGGGGATGAACACTGAAGCTTTCTTT. Protein product: CNSWGGMNTEAFF. V gene TRBV29-1 combines with J gene TRBJ1-1; possible D gene TRBD1, 5 bases. The germline gives CDR1 SQVTM, CDR2 ANQGSEA. This CDR3 is built from 13 residues.

Many counts were recorded for this clonotype. The V and J genes are TRBV28 and TRBJ2-1; 14 bases fit TRBD2. The V and J ends lost 5 bases and 6 bases, in that order; junction bases with no gene match: 6. Per germline, CDR1 MDHEN and CDR2 SYDVKM. This CDR3 has 16 residues. Here the CDR3 DNA reads TGTGCCAGCAGTCGAGGACTAGCGGGAGGAGTCAATGAGCAGTTCTTC. Translating it yields CASSRGLAGGVNEQFF.

This clonotype was observed at least ten times. The V call is TRBV5-1, the J call TRBJ1-1; 7 bases line up with TRBD1. Trimming cost V 2 bases and J 4 bases; bases outside gene matches: 8. Germline lookup yields CDR1 SGHRS and CDR2 YFSETQ. The CDR3 is made up of 15 amino acids. CDR3 bases: TGCGCCAGCAGCTTATCAGGGGGGTTGGGCACTGAAGCTTTCTTT. It translates to CASSLSGGLGTEAFF.